This TCR beta chain was identified in a study of spatial heterogeneity in lung cancer. About the research overall: Consistently, beta-chain sequences turned up in larger numbers than alpha-chain sequences did. Combinations of a unique TCR and a UMI were tallied in raw reads, and on average each appeared more than ten times.

Concerning this clonotype: What it recognizes is unknown. Since the library was made to target alpha chains, this beta chain is a stray read and its abundance is not meaningful.

Findings of the study overall: Detection of ubiquitous tumor TCRs in blood was higher at resection than follow-up.

As to time point: sample taken at primary tumor resection. Sequencing was performed on whole RNA extracted from tumor and nontumor lung tissue, or from frozen PBMC, and the material was left unsorted. TCR cDNA molecules each carried a unique molecular identifier. TCRdb ran MiXCR on the 5' RACE reads and lists one entry per CDR3 protein. In the table there are under 15,000 distinct CDR3 sequences, 3.9% of which are singletons. In germline, CDR1 is DFQATT, CDR2 SNEGSKA (reference sequence). The trim removed 3 bases at V and 6 bases at J, leaving 12 bases unmatched. The CDR3 has 15 residues. The chain recombines TRBV20-1 with TRBJ2-3; TRBD2 matches 7 bases. Here the sequenced sample was PBMCs, taken at surgery. The clonotype comes from a male donor with early-stage non-small cell lung cancer. As DNA, the CDR3 is TGCAGTGCTAGGCGTGGGGGACTAATTCAGGATACGCAGTATTTT. Translation gives CSARRGGLIQDTQYF.